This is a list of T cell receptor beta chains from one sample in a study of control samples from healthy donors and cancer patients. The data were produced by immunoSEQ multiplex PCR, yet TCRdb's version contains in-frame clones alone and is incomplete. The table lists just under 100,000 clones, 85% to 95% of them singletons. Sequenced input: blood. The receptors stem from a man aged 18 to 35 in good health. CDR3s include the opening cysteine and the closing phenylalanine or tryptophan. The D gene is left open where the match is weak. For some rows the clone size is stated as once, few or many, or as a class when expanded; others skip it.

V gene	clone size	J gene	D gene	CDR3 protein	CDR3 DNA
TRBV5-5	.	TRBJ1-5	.	CASSLVGEAGNQPQHF	TGTGCCAGCAGCTTGGTGGGGGAGGCGGGCAATCAGCCCCAGCATTTT
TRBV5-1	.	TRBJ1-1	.	CASSLGSTVNTEAFF	TGCGCCAGCAGCTTGGGATCGACTGTGAACACTGAAGCTTTCTTT
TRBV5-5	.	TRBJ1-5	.	CASSKTQPQPTAQHF	TGTGCCAGCAGCAAAACCCAACCTCAGCCCACGGCCCAGCATTTT
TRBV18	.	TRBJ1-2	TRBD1	CASSPQGGPGGYTF	TGTGCCAGCTCACCGCAGGGGGGCCCAGGAGGCTACACCTTC
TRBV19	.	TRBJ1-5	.	CASSITGTYSNQPQHF	TGTGCCAGTAGTATTACAGGGACTTATAGCAATCAGCCCCAGCATTTT
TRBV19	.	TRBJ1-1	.	CASTRGAEAFF	TGTGCCAGTACCAGGGGCGCTGAAGCTTTCTTT
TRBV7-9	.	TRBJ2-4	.	CASTAILNIQYF	TGTGCCAGCACCGCGATCCTAAACATTCAGTACTTC
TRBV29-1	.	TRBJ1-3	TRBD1	CSAGGDRVDYSGNTIYF	TGCAGCGCCGGCGGGGACAGGGTGGATTACTCTGGAAACACCATATATTTT
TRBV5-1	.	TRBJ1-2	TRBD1	CASSLQGQGGYTF	TGCGCCAGCAGCTTACAGGGGCAGGGGGGCTACACCTTC
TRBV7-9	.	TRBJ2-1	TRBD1	CASSLAPWTGASYNEQFF	TGTGCCAGCAGCTTAGCGCCATGGACAGGGGCCTCCTACAATGAGCAGTTCTTC
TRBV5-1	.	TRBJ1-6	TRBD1	CASSSSAGGQGYSPLHF	TGCGCCAGCAGCTCAAGCGCGGGGGGACAGGGCTATTCACCCCTCCACTTT
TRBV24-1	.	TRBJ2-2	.	CATSDFGLAGDTGELFF	TGTGCCACCAGTGATTTTGGTCTCGCAGGAGATACCGGGGAGCTGTTTTTT
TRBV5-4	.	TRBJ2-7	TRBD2	CASSSKRGTYEQYF	TGTGCCAGCAGCTCAAAGCGGGGTACCTACGAGCAGTACTTC
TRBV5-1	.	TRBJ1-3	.	CASSTVGGRNTIYF	TGCGCCAGCAGCACAGTAGGAGGGAGAAACACCATATATTTT
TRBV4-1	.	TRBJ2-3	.	CASSQDRSVGGDTQYF	TGCGCCAGCAGCCAAGATCGATCGGTGGGCGGGGATACGCAGTATTTT
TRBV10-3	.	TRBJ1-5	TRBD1	CAISESRQGGQPQHF	TGTGCCATCAGTGAGTCGAGACAGGGGGGTCAGCCCCAGCATTTT
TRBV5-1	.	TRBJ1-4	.	CASSLVQGSTNEKLFF	TGCGCCAGCAGCTTGGTACAGGGATCAACTAATGAAAAACTGTTTTTT
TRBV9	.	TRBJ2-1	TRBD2	CASSGSGTTSYNEQFF	TGTGCCAGCAGCGGGTCCGGGACTACCTCCTACAATGAGCAGTTCTTC
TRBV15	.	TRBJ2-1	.	CATSRDEADVYNEQFF	TGTGCCACCAGCAGAGACGAAGCGGACGTATACAATGAGCAGTTCTTC
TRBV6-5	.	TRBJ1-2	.	CASTYGALEGYTF	TGTGCCAGCACTTATGGTGCCTTGGAAGGCTACACCTTC
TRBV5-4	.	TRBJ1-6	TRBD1	CASSLQGGQSPLHF	TGTGCCAGCAGCTTACAGGGGGGACAGTCACCCCTCCACTTT
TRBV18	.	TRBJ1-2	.	CASSPPNVPANYGYTF	TGTGCCAGCTCACCACCTAATGTGCCAGCCAACTATGGCTACACCTTC
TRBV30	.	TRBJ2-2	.	CAWMAGYTGELFF	TGTGCCTGGATGGCCGGGTACACCGGGGAGCTGTTTTTT
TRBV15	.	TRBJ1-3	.	CATNTRDTGGLVDTIYF	TGTGCCACCAACACACGGGACACGGGGGGCCTGGTCGACACCATATATTTT
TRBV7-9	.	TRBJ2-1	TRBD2	CASSFTGTRTANEQFF	TGTGCCAGCAGCTTCACCGGGACTAGAACGGCGAATGAGCAGTTCTTC
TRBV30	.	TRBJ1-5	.	CAWSGGGNQPQHF	TGTGCCTGGAGTGGAGGGGGCAATCAGCCCCAGCATTTT
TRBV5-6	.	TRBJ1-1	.	CASSLGANTEAFF	TGTGCCAGCAGCCTGGGGGCCAACACTGAAGCTTTCTTT
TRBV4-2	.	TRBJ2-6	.	CASSQAGQFNSGANVLTF	TGTGCCAGCAGCCAAGCAGGACAGTTCAACTCTGGGGCCAACGTCCTGACTTTC
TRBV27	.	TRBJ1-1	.	CASREWGSGNTEAFF	TGTGCCAGCAGAGAGTGGGGGAGTGGTAACACTGAAGCTTTCTTT
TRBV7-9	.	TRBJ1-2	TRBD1	CASSRSTGFDYGYTF	TGTGCCAGCAGCCGTTCGACAGGGTTCGACTATGGCTACACCTTC
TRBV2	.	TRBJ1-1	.	CASTVSGVLNTEAFF	TGTGCCAGCACTGTTTCAGGTGTATTGAACACTGAAGCTTTCTTT
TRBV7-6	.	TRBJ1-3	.	CASSLEVGQDSGNTIYF	TGTGCCAGCAGCTTAGAGGTGGGGCAGGACTCTGGAAACACCATATATTTT
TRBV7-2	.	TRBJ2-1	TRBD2	CASSLRGGGGYNEQFF	TGTGCCAGCAGCCTTAGAGGCGGGGGGGGTTACAATGAGCAGTTCTTC
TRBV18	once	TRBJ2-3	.	CASSPRQGTSTDTQYF	TGTGCCAGCTCACCCCGGCAGGGGACTAGCACAGATACGCAGTATTTT
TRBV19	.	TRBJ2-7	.	CASSIAWGFYEQYF	TGTGCCAGTAGTATAGCGTGGGGATTCTACGAGCAGTACTTC
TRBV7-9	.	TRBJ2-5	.	CASSSTPTGPEETQYF	TGTGCCAGCAGCTCAACCCCAACGGGACCTGAAGAGACCCAGTACTTC
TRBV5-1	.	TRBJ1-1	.	CASSLVVGGLNTEAFF	TGCGCCAGCAGCTTGGTTGTAGGGGGATTGAACACTGAAGCTTTCTTT
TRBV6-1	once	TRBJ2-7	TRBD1	CASSEVGQGRVGSYEQYF	TGTGCCAGCAGTGAAGTTGGACAGGGAAGAGTAGGCTCCTACGAGCAGTACTTC
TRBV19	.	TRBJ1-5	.	CASTPGPFNQPQHF	TGTGCCAGTACCCCCGGGCCCTTCAATCAGCCCCAGCATTTT
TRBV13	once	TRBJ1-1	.	CASSLGDVGGRTAFF	TGTGCCAGCAGCTTAGGGGACGTAGGGGGACGAACCGCTTTCTTT
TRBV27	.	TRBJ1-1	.	CASSLSWSTEAFF	TGTGCCAGCAGTTTATCCTGGTCCACTGAAGCTTTCTTT
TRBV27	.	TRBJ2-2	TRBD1	CASSPGQGNTGELFF	TGTGCCAGCAGCCCGGGACAGGGTAACACCGGGGAGCTGTTTTTT
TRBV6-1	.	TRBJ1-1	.	CASSEAQGYSRGNTEAFF	TGTGCCAGCAGTGAAGCTCAAGGATACAGCAGGGGAAACACTGAAGCTTTCTTT
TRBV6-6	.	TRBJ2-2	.	CASRDSANTGELFF	TGTGCCAGCAGGGACAGCGCGAACACCGGGGAGCTGTTTTTT
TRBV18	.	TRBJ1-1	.	CASSPPRTADGTEAFF	TGTGCCAGCTCACCACCCCGGACGGCGGATGGCACTGAAGCTTTCTTT
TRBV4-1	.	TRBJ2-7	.	CASSQPGQYEQYF	TGCGCCAGCAGCCAACCAGGACAGTACGAGCAGTACTTC
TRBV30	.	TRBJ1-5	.	CAWSGTAKNQPQHF	TGTGCCTGGAGTGGGACAGCCAAAAATCAGCCCCAGCATTTT
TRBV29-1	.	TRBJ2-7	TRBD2	CSVVRQGGLEQYF	TGCAGCGTTGTCCGGCAGGGAGGGCTCGAGCAGTACTTC
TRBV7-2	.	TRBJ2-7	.	CASSPRMVGVGAYEQYF	TGTGCCAGCAGCCCTCGGATGGTGGGGGTTGGCGCCTACGAGCAGTACTTC
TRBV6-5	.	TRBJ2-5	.	CASSYSRGGETQYF	TGTGCCAGCAGTTACTCCAGAGGTGGAGAGACCCAGTACTTC
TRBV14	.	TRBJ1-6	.	CASSQARGGEWSSPLHF	TGTGCCAGCAGCCAAGCACGGGGGGGCGAATGGAGTTCACCCCTCCACTTT
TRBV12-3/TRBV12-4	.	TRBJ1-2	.	CASRSSGEGYTF	TGTGCCAGCAGGTCATCAGGGGAAGGCTACACCTTC
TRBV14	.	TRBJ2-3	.	CASSQVPAPDTQYF	TGTGCCAGCAGCCAAGTCCCAGCCCCAGATACGCAGTATTTT
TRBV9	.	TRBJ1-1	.	CASSEQEGTMNTEAFF	TGTGCCAGCAGCGAGCAAGAGGGGACTATGAACACTGAAGCTTTCTTT
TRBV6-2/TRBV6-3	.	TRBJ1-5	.	CASSQGNQPQHF	TGTGCCAGCAGCCAGGGCAATCAGCCCCAGCATTTT
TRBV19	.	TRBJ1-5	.	CASSTRQSDQPQHF	TGTGCCAGTAGTACTCGACAGTCAGATCAGCCCCAGCATTTT
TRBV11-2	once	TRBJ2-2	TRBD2	CASSLDRGGAGELFF	TGTGCCAGCAGCTTAGATCGGGGGGGAGCCGGGGAGCTGTTTTTT